This T cell receptor beta chain was observed in a study of Ad26.COV2.S vaccination and SARS-CoV-2 variants. Study in general: The study gave Ad26.COV2.S intramuscularly, once or twice 56 days apart. Notes on the study in general: Possibly, TCR breadth and depth analyses underestimated total T cell responses. Vaccinees showed greater spike-specific TCR breadth than placebo recipients.

TCRdb keeps only in-frame clones here, not all; method: immunoSEQ multiplex PCR. The sample has approximately 300,000 clones; around four fifths are singletons. The treatment denotes: 15 to 20 received Ad26.COV2.S at low or high dose, single or two shots; five or six received placebo; per-sample allocation not given. Material that was analyzed had been drawn on day 63 after the first vaccine or placebo injection. A Boston donor was an adult aged 18-55 years. On this clone itself: No antigen is known for it.

The CDR3 is made up of 14 amino acids. Germline V lookup: CDR1 SGHNT, CDR2 YYREEE (reference sequence). V trimming: 4 bases; J trimming: 5 bases; junction bases outside the gene matches: 8. The V call is TRBV5-4, the J call TRBJ2-7, with TRBD1 matching over 8 bases. The TCR comes from a person aged 18-60 years who received the Ad26.COV2.S COVID-19 vaccine or a placebo. Sequencing used peripheral blood, obtained in a trial of Ad26.COV2.S vaccine versus placebo. The CDR3 region is CASSLRTGFDEQYF. The CDR3 DNA reads as TGTGCCAGCAGCCTTCGGACAGGGTTCGACGAGCAGTACTTC.